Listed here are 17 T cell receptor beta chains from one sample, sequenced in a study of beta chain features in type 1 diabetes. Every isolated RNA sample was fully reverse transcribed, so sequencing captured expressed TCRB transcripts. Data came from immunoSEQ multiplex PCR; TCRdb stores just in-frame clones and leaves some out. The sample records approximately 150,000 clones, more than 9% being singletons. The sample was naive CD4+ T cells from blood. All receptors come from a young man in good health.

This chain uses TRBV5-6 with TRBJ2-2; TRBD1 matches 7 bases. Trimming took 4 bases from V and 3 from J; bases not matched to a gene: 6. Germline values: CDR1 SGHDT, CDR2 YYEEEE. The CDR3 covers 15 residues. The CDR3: CASSMTGPDTGELFF. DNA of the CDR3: TGTGCCAGCAGCATGACAGGGCCGGACACCGGGGAGCTGTTTTTT. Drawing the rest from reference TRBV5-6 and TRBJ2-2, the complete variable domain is DAGVTQSPTHLIKTRGQQVTLRCSPKSGHDTVSWYQQALGQGPQFIFQYYEEEERQRGNFPDRFSGHQFPNYSSELNVNALLLGDSALYLCASSMTGPDTGELFFGEGSRLTVL.

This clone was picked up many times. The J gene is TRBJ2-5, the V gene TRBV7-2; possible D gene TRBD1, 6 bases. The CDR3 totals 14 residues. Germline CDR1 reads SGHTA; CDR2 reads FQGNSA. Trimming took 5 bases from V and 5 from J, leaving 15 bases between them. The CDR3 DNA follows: TGTGCCAGCAGCCGACCGACAGGCCACGAGACCCAGTACTTC. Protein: CASSRPTGHETQYF.

CDR3 coding DNA: TGTGCCAGCAGCATAGACAGAACTGGAAACACCATATATTTT. It yields the protein CASSIDRTGNTIYF. This chain connects TRBV6-5 to TRBJ1-3; perhaps TRBD1 as D (5 bases). Looked up from germline, CDR1 is MNHEY and CDR2 is SVGAGI. CDR3 size: 14 residues. The ends were cut back, 6 bases at V and 2 bases at J, with 11 bases in the middle.

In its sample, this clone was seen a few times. CDR3 DNA sequence: TGTGCCAGCTCACAACAGGGGGCGGTCCGCTCCTACGAGCAGTACTTC. Translated: CASSQQGAVRSYEQYF. The V gene is TRBV18, the J gene TRBJ2-7; 9 bases match TRBD1. This CDR3 region has 16 residues. The trim removed 4 bases at V and 0 bases at J, leaving 7 bases unmatched. Looked up from germline, CDR1 is KGHSH and CDR2 is LQKENI.

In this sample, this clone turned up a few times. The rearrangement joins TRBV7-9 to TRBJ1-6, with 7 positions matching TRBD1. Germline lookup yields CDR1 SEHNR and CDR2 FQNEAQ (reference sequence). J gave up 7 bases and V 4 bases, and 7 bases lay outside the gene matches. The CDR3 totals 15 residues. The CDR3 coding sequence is TGTGCCAGCAGCTCGACAGGGTCGGAGAATTCACCCCTCCACTTT. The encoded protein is CASSSTGSENSPLHF. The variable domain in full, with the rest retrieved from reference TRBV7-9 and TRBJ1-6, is DTGVSQNPRHKITKRGQNVTFRCDPISEHNRLYWYRQTLGQGPEFLTYFQNEAQLEKSRLLSDRFSAERPKGSFSTLEIQRTEQGDSAMYLCASSSTGSENSPLHFGNGTRLTVT.

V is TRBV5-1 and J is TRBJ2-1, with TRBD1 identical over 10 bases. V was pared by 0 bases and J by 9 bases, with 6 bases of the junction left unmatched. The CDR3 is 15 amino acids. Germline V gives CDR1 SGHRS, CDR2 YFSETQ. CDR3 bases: TGCGCCAGCAGCTTGGGGACAGGGGGTGGGGTTGAGCAGTTCTTC. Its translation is CASSLGTGGGVEQFF.

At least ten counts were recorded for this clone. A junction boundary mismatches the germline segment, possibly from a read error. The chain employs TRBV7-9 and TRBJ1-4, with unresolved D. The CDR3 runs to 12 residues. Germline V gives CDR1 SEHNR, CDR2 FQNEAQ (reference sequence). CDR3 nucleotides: TGTGCCAGCAGCTTAACTAGTGAAAAACTGTTTTTT. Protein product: CASSLTSEKLFF.

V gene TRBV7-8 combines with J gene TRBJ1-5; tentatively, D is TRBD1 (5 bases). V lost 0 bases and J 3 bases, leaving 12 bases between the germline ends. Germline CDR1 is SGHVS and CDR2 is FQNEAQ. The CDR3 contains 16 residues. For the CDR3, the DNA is TGTGCCAGCAGCTTAGCGTCGGGGGTGGTCAATCAGCCCCAGCATTTT. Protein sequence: CASSLASGVVNQPQHF.

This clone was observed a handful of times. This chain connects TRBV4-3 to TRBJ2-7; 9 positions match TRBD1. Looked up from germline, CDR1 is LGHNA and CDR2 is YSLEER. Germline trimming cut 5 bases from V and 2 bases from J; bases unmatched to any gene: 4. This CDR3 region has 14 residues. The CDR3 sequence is CASSSTGGPYEQYF. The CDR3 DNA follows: TGCGCCAGCAGCTCGACAGGGGGACCCTACGAGCAGTACTTC.

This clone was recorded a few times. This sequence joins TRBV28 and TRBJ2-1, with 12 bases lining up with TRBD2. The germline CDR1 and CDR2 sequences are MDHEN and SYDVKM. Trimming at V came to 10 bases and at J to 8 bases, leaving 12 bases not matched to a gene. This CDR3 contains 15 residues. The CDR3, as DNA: TGTGCCACCGGGGCCGGGACTAGCGGGCGGGATGAGCAGTTCTTC. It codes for CATGAGTSGRDEQFF.

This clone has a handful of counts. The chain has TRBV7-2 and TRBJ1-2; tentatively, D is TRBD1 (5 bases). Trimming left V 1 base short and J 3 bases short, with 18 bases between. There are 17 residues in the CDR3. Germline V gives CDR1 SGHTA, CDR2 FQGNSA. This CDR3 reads CASSLGSSGEEDYGYTF. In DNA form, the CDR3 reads TGTGCCAGCAGCTTAGGTTCATCGGGGGAAGAAGACTATGGCTACACCTTC.

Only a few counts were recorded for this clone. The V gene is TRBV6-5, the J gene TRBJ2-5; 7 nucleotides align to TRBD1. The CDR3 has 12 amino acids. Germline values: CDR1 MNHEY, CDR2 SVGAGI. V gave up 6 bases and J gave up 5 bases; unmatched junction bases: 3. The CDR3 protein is CASRGGGETQYF. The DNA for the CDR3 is TGTGCCAGCAGAGGGGGCGGGGAGACCCAGTACTTC.

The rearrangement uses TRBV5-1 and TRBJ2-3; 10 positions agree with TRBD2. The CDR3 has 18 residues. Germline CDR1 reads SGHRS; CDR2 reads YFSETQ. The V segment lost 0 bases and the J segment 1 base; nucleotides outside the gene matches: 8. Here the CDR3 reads CASSLVPAGLAGTDTQYF. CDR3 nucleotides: TGCGCCAGCAGCTTGGTACCAGCAGGACTAGCGGGCACAGATACGCAGTATTTT.

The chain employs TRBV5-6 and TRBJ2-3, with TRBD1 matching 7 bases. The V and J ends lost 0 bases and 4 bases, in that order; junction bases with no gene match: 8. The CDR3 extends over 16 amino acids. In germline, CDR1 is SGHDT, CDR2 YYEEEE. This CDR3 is CASSLGGGVLADTQYF. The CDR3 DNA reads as TGTGCCAGCAGCTTGGGAGGGGGCGTGCTTGCAGATACGCAGTATTTT.

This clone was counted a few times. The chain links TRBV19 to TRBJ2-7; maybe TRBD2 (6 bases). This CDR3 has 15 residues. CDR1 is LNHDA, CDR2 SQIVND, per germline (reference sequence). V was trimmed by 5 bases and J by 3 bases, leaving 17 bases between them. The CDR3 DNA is TGTGCCAGTAGTCCCAACTGGGCCGGGGGCTACGAGCAGTACTTC. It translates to CASSPNWAGGYEQYF.

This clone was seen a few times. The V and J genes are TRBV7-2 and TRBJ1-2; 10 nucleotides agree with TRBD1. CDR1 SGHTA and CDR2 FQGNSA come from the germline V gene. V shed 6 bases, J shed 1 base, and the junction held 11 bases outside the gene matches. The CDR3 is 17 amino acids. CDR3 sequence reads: CASRSRDRGTSNYGYTF. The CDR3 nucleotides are TGTGCCAGCAGGAGCCGGGACAGGGGTACTAGTAACTATGGCTACACCTTC.

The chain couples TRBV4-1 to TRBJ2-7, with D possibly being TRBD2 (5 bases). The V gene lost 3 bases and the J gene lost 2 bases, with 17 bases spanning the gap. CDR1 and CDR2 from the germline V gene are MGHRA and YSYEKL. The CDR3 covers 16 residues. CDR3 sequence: CASSQEVRTDPYEQYF. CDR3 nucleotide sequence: TGCGCCAGCAGCCAGGAGGTTAGGACGGACCCCTACGAGCAGTACTTC.